Each of the 11 T cell receptor beta chains below was sequenced from the same sample in a study of blood T cell repertoires in COVID-19. Assay: immunoSEQ multiplex PCR; the TCRdb copy retains only in-frame clones and omits some. This sample has 90,000 to 120,000 clones, with roughly 69% found just once. Sequenced: peripheral blood. Every receptor here comes from a man older than 75 with acute or convalescent COVID-19.

The genes are TRBV11-3 and TRBJ2-1; tentatively, D is TRBD2 (5 bases). The CDR3 length is 15 residues. V lost 8 bases to trimming and J lost 0 bases, with 14 bases between them. The germline V gene has CDR1 SGHNT and CDR2 YENEEA. In DNA form, the CDR3 reads TGTGCCAGCTTGGCGGGCGGGCGCTCCTACAATGAGCAGTTCTTC. This sequence encodes CASLAGGRSYNEQFF.

The chain combines TRBV7-6 with TRBJ2-7; D is possibly TRBD1 (6 bases). The CDR3 is 12 residues long. Germline CDR1 is SGHVS and CDR2 is FNYEAQ. V was trimmed by 4 bases and J by 7 bases, leaving 11 bases between them. CDR3 region: CASSSSGAEQYF. DNA for the CDR3: TGTGCCAGCAGCTCCTCAGGGGCAGAGCAGTACTTC.

The J gene is TRBJ1-1, the V gene TRBV6-5, with 7 bases that match TRBD1. J was trimmed by 2 bases and V by 6 bases; bases with no gene match: 9. The germline V gene encodes CDR1 MNHEY and CDR2 SVGAGI. The CDR3 consists of 15 residues. The CDR3 DNA is TGTGCCAGCAGATTAACAGGGGATTATAACACTGAAGCTTTCTTT. Amino acid sequence: CASRLTGDYNTEAFF.

This chain connects TRBV4-1 to TRBJ2-1; 8 bases fit TRBD2. This CDR3 is built from 16 residues. The germline V gene encodes CDR1 MGHRA and CDR2 YSYEKL. After removal of 0 bases from V and 6 bases from J, the junction contained 7 bases not matched to a gene. The CDR3 here is CASSQDQSGRLNEQFF. The DNA of the CDR3 is TGCGCCAGCAGCCAAGATCAAAGCGGGAGACTCAATGAGCAGTTCTTC.

This chain joins TRBV28 and TRBJ2-2, with TRBD2 matching 8 bases. Germline trimming cut 2 bases from V and 1 base from J; bases unmatched to any gene: 0. CDR1 and CDR2 (germline): MDHEN, SYDVKM. The CDR3 is 15 residues long. This chain's CDR3 is CASSLRGGNTGELFF. The DNA of the CDR3 is TGTGCCAGCAGTTTACGGGGGGGGAACACCGGGGAGCTGTTTTTT.

V gene TRBV20-1 combines with J gene TRBJ2-7, with TRBD2 as a possible D gene (6 bases). Trimming cost V 6 bases and J 3 bases, with 9 bases left between them. Germline V gene sequence: CDR1 DFQATT, CDR2 SNEGSKA (reference sequence). The CDR3 consists of 11 residues. This CDR3 is CSAGGNYEQYF. In DNA form, the CDR3 reads TGCAGTGCGGGGGGAAACTACGAGCAGTACTTC.

The chain is built from TRBV28 and TRBJ2-3; D possibly corresponds to TRBD2 (6 bases). CDR1 and CDR2 (germline): MDHEN, SYDVKM. This CDR3 has 14 amino acids. V was pared by 11 bases and J by 1 base, with 16 bases between. The CDR3 DNA reads TGTGCCGCCGGGGGTGTCGGAGGCACAGATACGCAGTATTTT. It encodes CAAGGVGGTDTQYF.

The CDR3: CASKTVIGDTQYF. Here the CDR3 DNA reads TGTGCCAGCAAGACTGTTATTGGTGATACGCAGTATTTT. The rearrangement uses TRBV6-5 and TRBJ2-3; D remains unclear. V lost 7 bases, J lost 6 bases, and 14 bases lay in between. The germline gives CDR1 MNHEY, CDR2 SVGAGI. CDR3 size: 13 residues.

The chain uses TRBV29-1 and TRBJ1-2; 7 positions match TRBD1. This CDR3 has 13 amino acids. Germline V CDR1 and CDR2: SQVTM, ANQGSEA. J was trimmed by 0 bases and V by 7 bases; bases with no gene match: 5. The CDR3 region has the DNA TGCAGCGATAGGACAGGAGCTAACTATGGCTACACCTTC. The encoded protein is CSDRTGANYGYTF.

This sequence joins TRBV5-1 and TRBJ2-3; D possibly corresponds to TRBD2 (5 bases). The CDR3 has 15 amino acids. Per germline, CDR1 SGHRS and CDR2 YFSETQ. V gave up 1 base and J gave up 2 bases, with 11 bases separating them. In DNA form, the CDR3 reads TGCGCCAGCAGCTTGTCGTCCGGGATCACAGATACGCAGTATTTT. The encoded protein is CASSLSSGITDTQYF.

This clone was seen only a few times. The chain combines TRBV19 with TRBJ1-1; D remains unclear. CDR3 length: 14 residues. The ends were cut back, 3 bases at V and 1 base at J, with 9 bases in the middle. The V gene's germline CDR1 is LNHDA and CDR2 SQIVND (reference sequence). In DNA form, the CDR3 reads TGTGCCAGTAGTATCCCCCTGTCGAACACTGAAGCTTTCTTT. Its protein product is CASSIPLSNTEAFF.